This TCR beta chain was documented in a study of T cells after posttransplantation cyclophosphamide. Whole-study results and caveats: Later blood repertoires were often dominated by clones from the donor CD8+ memory compartment. Tissue-infiltrating T cells from skin or gut overlapped little with blood T cells.

Looked up from germline, CDR1 is GTSNPN and CDR2 is SVGIG (reference sequence). Trimming cost V 2 bases and J 3 bases, with 5 bases left between them. This CDR3 has 12 residues. A word on this clone: Its specificity is not known.

TCRdb keeps only in-frame clones here, not all; method: immunoSEQ multiplex PCR. The sample records tens of thousands of clones, approximately 86% being singletons. This TCR was sampled from a man in his thirties or forties with a blood cancer, CMV-positive, and with a related stem cell donor. Sequencing was performed on PBMCs. The rearrangement uses TRBV30 and TRBJ1-3; no reliable D call. CDR3 in DNA: TGTGCCTGGAGTTCAGGTGGAAACACCATATATTTT. It is translated as CAWSSGGNTIYF.